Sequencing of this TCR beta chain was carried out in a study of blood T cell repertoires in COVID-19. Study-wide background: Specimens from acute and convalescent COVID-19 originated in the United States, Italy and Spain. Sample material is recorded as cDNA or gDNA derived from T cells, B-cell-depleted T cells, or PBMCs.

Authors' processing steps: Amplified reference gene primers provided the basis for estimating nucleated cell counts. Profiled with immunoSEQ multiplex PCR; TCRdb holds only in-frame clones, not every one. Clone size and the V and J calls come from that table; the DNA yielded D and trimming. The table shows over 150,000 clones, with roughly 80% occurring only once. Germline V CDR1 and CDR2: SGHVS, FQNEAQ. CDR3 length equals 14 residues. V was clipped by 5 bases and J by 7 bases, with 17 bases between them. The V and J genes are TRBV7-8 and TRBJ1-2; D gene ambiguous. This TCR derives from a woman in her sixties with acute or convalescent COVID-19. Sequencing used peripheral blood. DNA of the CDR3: TGTGCCAGCAGCCCCCGGGGTTCGACTCGTGGCTACACCTTC. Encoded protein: CASSPRGSTRGYTF. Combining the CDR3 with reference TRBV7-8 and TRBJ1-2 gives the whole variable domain GAGVSQSPRYKVAKRGQDVALRCDPISGHVSLFWYQQALGQGPEFLTYFQNEAQLDKSGLPSDRFFAERPEGSVSTLKIQRTQQEDSAVYLCASSPRGSTRGYTFGSGTRLTVV.